This T cell receptor (beta chain) was sequenced for a study of CD8+ T cells in alopecia areata. RNA was isolated and reverse transcribed to cDNA, the sequencing template. Clones were sequenced by immunoSEQ multiplex PCR, and TCRdb holds only the in-frame ones, with some missing. The sample yields roughly 130,000 clones, roughly 54% seen once. Germline loops: CDR1 MNHEY, CDR2 SVGAGI. V lost 2 bases and J lost 4; bases outside the gene matches: 7. CDR3 length: 15 amino acids. The chain links TRBV6-5 to TRBJ1-1; 7 nucleotides match TRBD1. The receptor was isolated from a human donor with alopecia areata. The sample in question was CD4+ T cells sorted from blood, obtained at week 0. The CDR3 region is CASSYRGGAGTEAFF. Here the CDR3 DNA reads TGTGCCAGCAGTTACCGAGGGGGCGCGGGCACTGAAGCTTTCTTT.